The TCR beta chain under discussion was sequenced for a study of T cell clusters in autoimmune cytopenias. TRB amplification used approximately 250 ng of peripheral blood genomic DNA. TRB rearrangements were amplified by touch-down multiplex PCR with mixed TRB-A/B primers. No DNA is given; TCRdb re-called the multiplex PCR reads and lists each CDR3 protein once. The listing contains around 6,600 distinct CDR3 sequences. This CDR3 contains 11 residues. Germline V gene lookup returns CDR1 GTSNPN and CDR2 SVGIG (reference sequence). This clonotype is labeled medium-sized based on frequency. The sample was also linked to a second study, of T cell repertoires in aging, cancer and after chemotherapy. In that study: Clear clonal overlap appeared across healthy donor samples taken over several months to years. Untreated cancer patients had significantly lower blood TCR diversity than age-matched healthy donors.

The origin of this receptor is a human donor in good health. The rearrangement links TRBV30 to TRBJ1-1; absent DNA, TCRdb's TRBD1 call cannot be checked. Sequences were obtained from peripheral blood. CDR3 sequence reads: CAWGGRLEAFF.